The clone carrying this T cell receptor (beta chain) was picked up a small number of times. Its antigen is not identified. This CDR3 has 17 residues. Germline CDR1 reads SGDLS; CDR2 reads YYNGEE. J was trimmed by 3 bases and V by 4 bases; bases with no gene match: 14. Specified time point: patch test 3, about 24 weeks after DPC sensitization. The treatment: therapeutic diphenylcyclopropenone sensitization with weekly scalp DPC. Every donor had alopecia and was 18 to 70 years old; all were suitable for DPC. This entry is derived from a study of human T cells and chemical hapten exposure. Study-wide background: Sensitization employed 2% DPC on approximately 2 cm by approximately 2 cm of upper inner arm skin. Patients' scalps got diphenylcyclopropenone weekly throughout the approximately 24-week study.

Study results and caveats: Sensitizing to DPC left TCRs with a frequency above 1 in 1000 unaltered.

TCRdb fed the RACE reads into MiXCR, producing one record per CDR3 protein. The profile covers more than 85,000 distinct CDR3 sequences, with about 34% appearing a single time and less than 3% taken by the ten largest. The input for sequencing was whole blood, taken in connection with sensitization to the hapten diphenylcyclopropenone (DPC). This sequence originates from a man aged 35 to 55 with alopecia areata. Some clones in this sample may be carry-over from other donors' samples. The chain recombines TRBV9 with TRBJ2-3; TRBD2 aligns across 7 bases. The CDR3 protein is CASSPQAGAGRTDTQYF. Written as DNA, the CDR3 is TGTGCCAGCAGCCCCCAAGCCGGAGCGGGAAGGACAGATACGCAGTATTTT.